This T cell receptor (beta chain) was obtained from a study of T-cell reconstitution after alpha-beta-depleted transplantation in children. This clonotype was recorded at least ten times. During its preparation, the TCRbeta library received unique molecular identifiers. Each CDR3 protein gets one entry after TCRdb re-called the PCR reads with MiXCR. The sample gives 350,000 to 500,000 distinct CDR3 sequences, 43% of which show up once; 27% is in the top ten. This CDR3 comprises 13 residues. CDR1 is SNHLY and CDR2 is FYNNEI in the germline V gene. The V gene lost 4 bases and the J gene lost 3 bases, with 8 bases spanning the gap.

The sample in question was PBMCs, obtained before TCRalphabeta/CD19-depleted stem cell transplant. The sequence came from a girl aged 2-10 years with aplastic anemia, due to receive a stem cell transplant. The chain is built from TRBV2 and TRBJ2-3; D remains unclear. As DNA, the CDR3 is TGTGCCAGCAGTGGTGACTCTACAGATACGCAGTATTTT. It yields the protein CASSGDSTDTQYF.